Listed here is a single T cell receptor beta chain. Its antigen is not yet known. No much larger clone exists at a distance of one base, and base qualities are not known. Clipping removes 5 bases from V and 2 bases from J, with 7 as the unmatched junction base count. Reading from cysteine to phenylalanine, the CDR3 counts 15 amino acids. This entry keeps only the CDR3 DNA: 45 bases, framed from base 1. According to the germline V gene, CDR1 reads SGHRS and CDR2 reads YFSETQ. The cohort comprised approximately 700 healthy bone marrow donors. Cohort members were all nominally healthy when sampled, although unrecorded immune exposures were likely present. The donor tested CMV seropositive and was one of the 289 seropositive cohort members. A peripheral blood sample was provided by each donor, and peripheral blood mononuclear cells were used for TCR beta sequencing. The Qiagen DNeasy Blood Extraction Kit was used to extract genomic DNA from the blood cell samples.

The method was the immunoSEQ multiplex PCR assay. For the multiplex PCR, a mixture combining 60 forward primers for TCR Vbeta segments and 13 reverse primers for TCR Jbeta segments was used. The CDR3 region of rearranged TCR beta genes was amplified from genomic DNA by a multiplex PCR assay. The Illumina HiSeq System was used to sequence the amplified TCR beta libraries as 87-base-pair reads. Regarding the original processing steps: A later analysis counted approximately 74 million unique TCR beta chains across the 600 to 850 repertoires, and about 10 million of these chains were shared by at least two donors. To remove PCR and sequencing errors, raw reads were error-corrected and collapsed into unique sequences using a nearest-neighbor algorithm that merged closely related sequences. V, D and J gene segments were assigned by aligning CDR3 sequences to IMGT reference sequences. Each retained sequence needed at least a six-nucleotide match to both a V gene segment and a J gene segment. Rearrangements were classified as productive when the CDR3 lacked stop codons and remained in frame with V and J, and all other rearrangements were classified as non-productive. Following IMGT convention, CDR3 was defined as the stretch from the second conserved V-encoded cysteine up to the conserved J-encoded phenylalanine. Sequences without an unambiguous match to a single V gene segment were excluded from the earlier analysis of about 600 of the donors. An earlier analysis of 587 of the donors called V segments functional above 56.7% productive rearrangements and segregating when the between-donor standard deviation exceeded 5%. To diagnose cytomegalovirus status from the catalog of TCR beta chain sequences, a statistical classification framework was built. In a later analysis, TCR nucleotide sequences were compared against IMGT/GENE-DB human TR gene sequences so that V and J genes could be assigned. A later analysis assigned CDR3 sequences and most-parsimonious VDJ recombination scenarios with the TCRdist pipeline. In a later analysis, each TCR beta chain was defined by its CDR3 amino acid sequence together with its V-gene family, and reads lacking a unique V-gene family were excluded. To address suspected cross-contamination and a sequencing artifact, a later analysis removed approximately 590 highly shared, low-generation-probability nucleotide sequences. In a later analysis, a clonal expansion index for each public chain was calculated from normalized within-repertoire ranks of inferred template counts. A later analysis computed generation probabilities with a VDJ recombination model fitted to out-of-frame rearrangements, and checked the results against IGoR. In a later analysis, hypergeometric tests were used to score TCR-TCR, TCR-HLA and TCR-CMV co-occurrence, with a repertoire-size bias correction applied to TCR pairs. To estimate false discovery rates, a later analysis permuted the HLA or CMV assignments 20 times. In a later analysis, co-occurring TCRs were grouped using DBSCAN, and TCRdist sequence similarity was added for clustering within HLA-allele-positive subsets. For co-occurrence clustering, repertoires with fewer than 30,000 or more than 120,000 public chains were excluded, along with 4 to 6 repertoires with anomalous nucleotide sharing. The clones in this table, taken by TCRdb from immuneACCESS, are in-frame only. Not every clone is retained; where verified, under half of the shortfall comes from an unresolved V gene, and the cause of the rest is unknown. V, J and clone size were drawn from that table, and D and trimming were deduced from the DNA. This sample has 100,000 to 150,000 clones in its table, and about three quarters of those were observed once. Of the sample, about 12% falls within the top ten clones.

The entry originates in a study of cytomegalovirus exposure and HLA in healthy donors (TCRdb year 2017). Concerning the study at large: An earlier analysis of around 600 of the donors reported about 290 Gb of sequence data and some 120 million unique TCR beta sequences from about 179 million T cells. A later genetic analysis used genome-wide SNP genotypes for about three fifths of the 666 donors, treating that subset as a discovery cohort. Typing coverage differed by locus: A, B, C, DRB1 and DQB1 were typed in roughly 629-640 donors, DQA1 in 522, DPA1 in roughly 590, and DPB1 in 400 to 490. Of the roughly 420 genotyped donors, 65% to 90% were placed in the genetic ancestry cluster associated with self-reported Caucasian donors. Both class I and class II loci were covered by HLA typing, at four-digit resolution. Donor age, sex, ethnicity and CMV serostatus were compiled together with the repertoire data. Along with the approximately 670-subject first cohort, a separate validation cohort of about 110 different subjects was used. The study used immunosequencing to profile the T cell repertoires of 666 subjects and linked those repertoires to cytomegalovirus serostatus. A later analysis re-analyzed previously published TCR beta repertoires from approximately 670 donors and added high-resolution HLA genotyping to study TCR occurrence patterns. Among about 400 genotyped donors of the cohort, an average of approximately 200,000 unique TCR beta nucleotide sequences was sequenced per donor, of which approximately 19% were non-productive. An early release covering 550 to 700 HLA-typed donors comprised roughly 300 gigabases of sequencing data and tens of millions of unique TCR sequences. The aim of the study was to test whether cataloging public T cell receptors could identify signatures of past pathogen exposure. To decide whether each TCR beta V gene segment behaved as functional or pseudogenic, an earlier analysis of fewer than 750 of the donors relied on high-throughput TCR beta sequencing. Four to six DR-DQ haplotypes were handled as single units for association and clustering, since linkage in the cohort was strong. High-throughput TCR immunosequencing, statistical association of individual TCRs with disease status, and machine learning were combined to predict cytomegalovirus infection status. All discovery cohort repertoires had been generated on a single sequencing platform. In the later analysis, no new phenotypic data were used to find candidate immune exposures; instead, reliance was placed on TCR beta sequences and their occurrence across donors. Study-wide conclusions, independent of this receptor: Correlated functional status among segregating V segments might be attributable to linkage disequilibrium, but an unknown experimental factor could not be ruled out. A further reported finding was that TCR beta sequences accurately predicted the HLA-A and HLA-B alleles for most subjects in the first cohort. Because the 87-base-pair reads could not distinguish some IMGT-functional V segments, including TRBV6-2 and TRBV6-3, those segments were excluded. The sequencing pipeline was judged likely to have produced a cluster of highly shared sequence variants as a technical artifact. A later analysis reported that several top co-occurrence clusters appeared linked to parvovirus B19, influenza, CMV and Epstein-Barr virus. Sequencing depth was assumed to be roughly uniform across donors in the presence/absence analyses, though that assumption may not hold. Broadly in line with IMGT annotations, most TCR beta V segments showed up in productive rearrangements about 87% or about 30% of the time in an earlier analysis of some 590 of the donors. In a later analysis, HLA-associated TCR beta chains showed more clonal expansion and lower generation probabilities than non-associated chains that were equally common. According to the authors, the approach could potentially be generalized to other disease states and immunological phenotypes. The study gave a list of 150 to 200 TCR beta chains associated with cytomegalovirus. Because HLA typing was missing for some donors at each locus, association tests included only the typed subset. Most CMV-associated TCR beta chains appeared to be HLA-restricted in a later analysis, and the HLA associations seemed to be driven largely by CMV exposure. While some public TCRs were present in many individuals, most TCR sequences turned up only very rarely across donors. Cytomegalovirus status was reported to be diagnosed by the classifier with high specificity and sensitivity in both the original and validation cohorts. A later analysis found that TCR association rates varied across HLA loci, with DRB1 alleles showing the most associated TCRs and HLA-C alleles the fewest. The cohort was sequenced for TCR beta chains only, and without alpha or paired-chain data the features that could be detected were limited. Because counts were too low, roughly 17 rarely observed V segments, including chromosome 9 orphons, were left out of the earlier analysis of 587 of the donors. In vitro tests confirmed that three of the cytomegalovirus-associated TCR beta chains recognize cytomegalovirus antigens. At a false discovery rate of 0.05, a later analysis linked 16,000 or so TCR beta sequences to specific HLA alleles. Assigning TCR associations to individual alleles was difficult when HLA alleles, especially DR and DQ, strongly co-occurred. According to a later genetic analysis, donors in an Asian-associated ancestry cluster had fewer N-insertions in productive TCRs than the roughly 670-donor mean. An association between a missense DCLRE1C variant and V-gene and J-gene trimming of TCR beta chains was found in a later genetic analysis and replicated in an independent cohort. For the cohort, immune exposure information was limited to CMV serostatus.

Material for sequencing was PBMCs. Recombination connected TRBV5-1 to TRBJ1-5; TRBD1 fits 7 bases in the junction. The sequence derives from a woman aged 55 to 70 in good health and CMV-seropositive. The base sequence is TGCGCCAGCAGTAGTACAGGGGCCGGCAATCAGCCCCAGCATTTT. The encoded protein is CASSSTGAGNQPQHF. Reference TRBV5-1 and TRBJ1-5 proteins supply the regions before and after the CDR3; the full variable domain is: KAGVTQTPRYLIKTRGQQVTLSCSPISGHRSVSWYQQTPGQGLQFLFEYFSETQRNKGNFPGRFSGRQFSNSRSEMNVSTLELGDSALYLCASSSTGAGNQPQHFGDGTRLSIL.